This is a list of T cell receptor beta chains from one sample in a study of vaccination effects on CD4 cells after COVID-19. TCRdb's copy holds only in-frame clones and misses some; the assay was immunoSEQ multiplex PCR. The top ten clones hold around 17% of a sample with some 20,000 clones, around 70% of them seen once. Their antigen targets remain unknown. Sequenced material: CD4+ T cells from PBMCs cultured with HCoV-229E spike peptides, taken before COVID-19 vaccination. These receptors came from a human donor who received a COVID-19 vaccine. Each CDR3 is given with its conserved first and last residue. D genes are given only for firm matches.

v_gene	d_gene	CDR3aa
TRBV7-9	.	CASSLQGGSYGYTF
TRBV6-2/TRBV6-3	.	CASSRQNYGYTF
TRBV3-1/TRBV3-2	.	CASSQVFPTRSRAYGYTF
TRBV13	TRBD1	CASSSRDRTLSDEQYF
TRBV15	TRBD1	CATSSVDRASDTIYF
TRBV20-1	.	CSASPNTEAFF
TRBV19	.	CASSIDRFFTEAFF
TRBV9	TRBD2	CASSGGGYQETQYF
TRBV5-5	.	CASSPARNTIYF
TRBV6-5	.	CASSKYQETQYF
TRBV19	.	CATAGQNTGELFF
TRBV10-1	TRBD2	CASSEPLVRRTSGTYEQYF
TRBV29-1	.	CSVNVGGVSDTQYF
TRBV10-3	TRBD2	CAIRASSGTYNEQFF
TRBV30	TRBD1	CAWSVGQGDNSPLHF
TRBV5-4	.	CASSPQMGDEQFF
TRBV11-2	.	CASSSDPSFTETQYF
TRBV6-1	.	CASSEAGHTEAFF
TRBV11-2	.	CASSLNTRGTEAFF
TRBV5-1	.	CASSLQLSETGELFF
TRBV9	TRBD1	CASSVSSTQGARNYGYTF
TRBV24-1	.	CATSESGRGQETQYF
TRBV7-9	.	CASSTRRRGNTGELFF
TRBV6-5	.	CASMGSTSGNTIYF
TRBV6-4	TRBD2	CASSDSPSTREDGETQYF
TRBV27	.	CASSLGRGRPDTQYF
TRBV5-1	.	CASSLEWNTGELFF
TRBV10-3	TRBD1	CAISEDREWYEQYF
TRBV5-8	.	CASSFSSYGYTF
TRBV2	.	CASRSSGLEQYF
TRBV29-1	.	CSVEAGMNTEAFF
TRBV4-1	.	CASSQTVGGSVGTEAFF
TRBV7-9	.	CASTPGSSYEQYF
TRBV30	.	CAWSVGAYSNQPQHF
TRBV20-1	.	CSASTEYNEQFF
TRBV7-9	TRBD1	CASSLAGQGNEKLFF
TRBV4-1	TRBD2	CASSQDRPTSGSRNEQFF
TRBV9	TRBD2	CASSTTSGTYYEQYF
TRBV19	.	CASTAQANSNQPQHF
TRBV28	TRBD1	CASSRGGLDYGYTF
TRBV2	.	CASSGQVGANVLTF
TRBV6-5	.	CASSRSGTANTEAFF
TRBV14	TRBD1	CASSRDRGATGELFF
TRBV7-7	.	CASSLGRTIHTGELFF
TRBV28	.	CASSFSGVDRSPLHF
TRBV5-1	.	CASRLDGAGELFF
TRBV4-2	.	CASSQGGGDYEQYF
TRBV5-1	.	CASSLATGLNTEAFF
TRBV2	.	CASSDSSYSTDTQYF
TRBV11-2	.	CASSLGLAREQYF
TRBV27	.	CASSLIGGSGNNEQFF